This TCR beta chain was captured in a study of T cell clusters in autoimmune cytopenias. Broader study findings: TRB repertoire shifts in secondary cytopenia and chronic lymphocytic leukemia mostly reflected lymphoma, not autoimmunity. Compared with active autoimmune hepatitis patients, healthy donors showed about 2.7-fold more exclusive TRB clusters.

TRB rearrangements were amplified by touch-down multiplex PCR with mixed TRB-A/B primers. Each CDR3 protein gets one entry in TCRdb, which reprocessed the multiplex PCR reads and gives no DNA. The specimen's table records 3,000 to 4,000 distinct CDR3 sequences. TRB amplification used 200 to 250 ng of peripheral blood genomic DNA. In terms of frequency, this clonotype is medium-sized (0.01 to 0.1%). Its antigen is unidentified. Germline V gene sequence: CDR1 SQVTM, CDR2 ANQGSEA. The CDR3 sequence is 14 residues long. The sequence was obtained from a human donor with an autoimmune cytopenia or autoimmune hepatitis (not recorded which). The chain couples TRBV29-1 to TRBJ2-3. The sequenced material came from peripheral blood. The CDR3 sequence is CSGRSRTSTDTQYF.